This TCR beta chain comes out of a study of Ad26.COV2.S vaccination and SARS-CoV-2 variants (dated by TCRdb to the early 2020s). Study-level background: Donors in the vaccine arm were drawn from COV1001, a phase I-IIa trial of Ad26.COV2.S in healthy adults that was multicentre, randomized, double-blind and placebo-controlled. Ad26.COV2.S was given intramuscularly at 5x10^10 or 1x10^11 viral particles, as a single shot or as two shots 56 days apart. TCRbeta repertoire sequencing served as the tool for gauging how specific and how broad the SARS-CoV-2-reactive T cell receptors were following Ad26.COV2.S vaccination. A total of approximately 30 samples were included in the TCR-sequenced set, comprising roughly 19 Ad26.COV2.S vaccine recipients, 5 placebo recipients and 8 SARS-CoV-2 convalescent individuals. Trial participants were randomized into five groups of five: low-dose or high-dose Ad26.COV2.S given once or twice, or placebo on both occasions. Investigators remained blinded to trial group allocation during experiments and outcome assessment. The paper's findings and limits, for the study overall: Vaccine and placebo recipients had similar non-spike TCR breadth, a finding consistent with the vaccine containing only spike. The authors noted that total T cell responses may have been underestimated by the TCR breadth and depth analyses. Higher spike-specific TCR breadth was observed in Ad26.COV2.S recipients than in placebo recipients (P = 0.0014). After vaccination, substantial breadth of spike-specific CD8+ and CD4+ T cell responses was reported. Comparing responses between vaccine doses or regimens was not something the study was powered to do.

Read against the paper, the sample's treatment or condition label means: around 19 received Ad26.COV2.S at low or high dose, single or two shots; several received placebo; per-sample allocation not given. Repertoires of vaccine and placebo recipients were sequenced from samples collected on day 63 after the first injection. In Cohort 1b, about 27 adults aged 18-55 years were enrolled at a single site in Boston, USA, between 29 July and 7 August 2020. Ad26.COV2.S was a replication-incompetent adenovirus type 26 vector expressing a prefusion-stabilized SARS-CoV-2 spike protein from the original Wuhan strain. As to this clone: Which antigen it targets is not known. Per-base qualities were not stored, and no clone one base away is much larger.

From its cysteine to its phenylalanine, the CDR3 spans 13 amino acids. The DNA shown is the 39-base CDR3, in frame from base 1. The junction shows trimming of 5 bases on V and 1 base on J, plus 9 bases between the germline ends. The immunoSEQ Assay was used to sequence TCRbeta CDR3 regions. After extraction, genomic DNA underwent amplification by bias-controlled multiplex PCR, followed by high-throughput sequencing. In the authors' own workflow: To quantify the absolute abundance of every unique TCRbeta CDR3 region, sequences were collapsed and filtered. Usable DNA was measured by amplifying reference genes present in all nucleated cells, and TCRbeta template counts were normalized to that usable DNA to estimate T cell fraction. Repertoire TCRs were annotated as SARS-CoV-2-specific when V gene, CDR3 amino acid sequence and J gene were exactly matched to a known reactive TCR set. The reference SARS-CoV-2 TCR set was obtained from MIRA and was filtered for enrichment in COVID-19-positive ImmuneCODE repertoires, whereby public or cross-reactive TCRs were removed. Drawing on the MIRA antigens, annotated TCRs were analysed further at the level of specific ORF or position within ORF. Breadth was defined as annotated unique rearrangements over total unique productive rearrangements; depth was the summed frequency of those rearrangements. TCR breadth was compared between groups using two-sided Wilcoxon rank-sum tests. TCRdb obtained this table from immuneACCESS and retained in-frame rearrangements with V and J assigned. These tables miss some clones; where compared with another copy, unresolved V genes account for less than half of the shortfall, and the remainder is unexplained. V and J calls plus clone size are reproduced from that table; the DNA served to infer D and trimming. This sample has roughly 320,000 clones in its table, and 85% of those were observed once. Approximately 2.2% of the sample comes from the top ten.

The sequence links TRBV12-3 or TRBV12-4 to TRBJ2-7; the D segment could be TRBD1, given 5 matching bases. Sequencing was performed on peripheral blood, taken in a trial of Ad26.COV2.S vaccine versus placebo. This clonotype was obtained from a person aged 18 to 59 who received the Ad26.COV2.S COVID-19 vaccine or a placebo. At the DNA level, the sequence is TGTGCCAGCAGTCTGACAGATTCCTACGAGCAGTACTTC. Translated, this is CASSLTDSYEQYF.